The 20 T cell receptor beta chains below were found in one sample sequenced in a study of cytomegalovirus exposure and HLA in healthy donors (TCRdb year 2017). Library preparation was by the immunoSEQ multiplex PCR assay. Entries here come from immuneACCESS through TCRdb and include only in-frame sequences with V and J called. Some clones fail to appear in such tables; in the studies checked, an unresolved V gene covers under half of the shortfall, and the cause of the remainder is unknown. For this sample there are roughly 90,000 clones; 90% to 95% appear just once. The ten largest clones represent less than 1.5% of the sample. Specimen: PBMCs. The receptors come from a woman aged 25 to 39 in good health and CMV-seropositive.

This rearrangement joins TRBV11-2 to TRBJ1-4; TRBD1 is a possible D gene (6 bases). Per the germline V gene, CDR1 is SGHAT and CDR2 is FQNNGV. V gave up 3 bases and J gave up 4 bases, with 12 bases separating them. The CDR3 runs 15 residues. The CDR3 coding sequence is TGTGCCAGCAGCTTTGGGGGCAGGGATAATGAAAAACTGTTTTTT. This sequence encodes CASSFGGRDNEKLFF. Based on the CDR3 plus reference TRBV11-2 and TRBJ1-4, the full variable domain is EAGVAQSPRYKIIEKRQSVAFWCNPISGHATLYWYQQILGQGPKLLIQFQNNGVVDDSQLPKDRFSAERLKGVDSTLKIQPAKLEDSAVYLCASSFGGRDNEKLFFGSGTQLSVL.

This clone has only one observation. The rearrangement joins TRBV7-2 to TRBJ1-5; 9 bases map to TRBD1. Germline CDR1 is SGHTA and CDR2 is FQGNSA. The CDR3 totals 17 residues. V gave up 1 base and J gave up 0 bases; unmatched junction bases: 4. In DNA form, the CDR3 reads TGTGCCAGCAGCTTAGGGACAGGGGCTAATAGCAATCAGCCCCAGCATTTT. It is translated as CASSLGTGANSNQPQHF.

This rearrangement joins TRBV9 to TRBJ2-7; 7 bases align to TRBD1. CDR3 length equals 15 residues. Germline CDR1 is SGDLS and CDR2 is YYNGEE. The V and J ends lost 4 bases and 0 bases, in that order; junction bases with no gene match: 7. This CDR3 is CASSPKDRSSYEQYF. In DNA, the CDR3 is TGTGCCAGCAGCCCCAAGGACAGGAGCTCCTACGAGCAGTACTTC.

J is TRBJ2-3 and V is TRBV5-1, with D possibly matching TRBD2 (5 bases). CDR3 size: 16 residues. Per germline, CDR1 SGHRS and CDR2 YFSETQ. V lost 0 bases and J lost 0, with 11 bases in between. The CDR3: CASSLGSGQSTDTQYF. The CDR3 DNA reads TGCGCCAGCAGCTTGGGAAGCGGCCAAAGCACAGATACGCAGTATTTT.

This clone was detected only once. The CDR3 DNA reads as TGTGCCAGCAGCTTTTTAGGGGAAGGCGAGCAGTACTTC. This gives the protein CASSFLGEGEQYF. The chain couples TRBV5-6 to TRBJ2-7; tentatively, D is TRBD1 (5 bases). CDR3 length equals 13 residues. CDR1 and CDR2 (germline): SGHDT, YYEEEE. V was trimmed by 2 bases and J by 6 bases, leaving 12 bases between them.

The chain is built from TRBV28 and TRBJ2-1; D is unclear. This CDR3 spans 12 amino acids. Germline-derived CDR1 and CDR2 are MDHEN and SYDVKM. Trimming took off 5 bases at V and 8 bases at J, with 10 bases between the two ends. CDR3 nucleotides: TGTGCCAGCAGTCCCCCCGTAGATGAGCAGTTCTTC. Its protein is CASSPPVDEQFF. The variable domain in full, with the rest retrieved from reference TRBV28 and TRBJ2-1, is DVKVTQSSRYLVKRTGEKVFLECVQDMDHENMFWYRQDPGLGLRLIYFSYDVKMKEKGDIPEGYSVSREKKERFSLILESASTNQTSMYLCASSPPVDEQFFGPGTRLTVL.

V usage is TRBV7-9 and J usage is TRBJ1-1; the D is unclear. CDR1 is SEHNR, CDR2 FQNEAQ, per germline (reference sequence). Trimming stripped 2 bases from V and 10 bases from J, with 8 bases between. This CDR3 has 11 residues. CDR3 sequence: CASSLRSGAFF. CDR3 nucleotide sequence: TGTGCCAGCAGCTTACGCTCAGGAGCTTTCTTT.

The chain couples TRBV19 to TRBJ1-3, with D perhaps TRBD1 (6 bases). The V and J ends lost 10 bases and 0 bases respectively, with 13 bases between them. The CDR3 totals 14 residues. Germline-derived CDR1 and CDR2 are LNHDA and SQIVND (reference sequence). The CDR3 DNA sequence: TGTGCCACCGCGACAGGACCCTCTGGAAACACCATATATTTT. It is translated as CATATGPSGNTIYF.

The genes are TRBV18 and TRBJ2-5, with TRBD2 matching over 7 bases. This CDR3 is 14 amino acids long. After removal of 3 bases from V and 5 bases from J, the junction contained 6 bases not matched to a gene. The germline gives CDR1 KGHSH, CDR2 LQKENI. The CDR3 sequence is CASSPSSGWETQYF. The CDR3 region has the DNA TGTGCCAGCTCACCCTCTAGCGGATGGGAGACCCAGTACTTC.

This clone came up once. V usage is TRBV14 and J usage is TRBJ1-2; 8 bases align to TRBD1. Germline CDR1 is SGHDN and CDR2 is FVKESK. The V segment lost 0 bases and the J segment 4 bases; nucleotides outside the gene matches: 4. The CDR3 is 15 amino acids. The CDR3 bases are TGTGCCAGCAGCCAAGACCGGGGACAGGTCTATGGCTACACCTTC. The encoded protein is CASSQDRGQVYGYTF. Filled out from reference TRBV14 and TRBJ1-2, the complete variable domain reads EAGVTQFPSHSVIEKGQTVTLRCDPISGHDNLYWYRRVMGKEIKFLLHFVKESKQDESGMPNNRFLAERTGGTYSTLKVQPAELEDSGVYFCASSQDRGQVYGYTFGSGTRLTVV.

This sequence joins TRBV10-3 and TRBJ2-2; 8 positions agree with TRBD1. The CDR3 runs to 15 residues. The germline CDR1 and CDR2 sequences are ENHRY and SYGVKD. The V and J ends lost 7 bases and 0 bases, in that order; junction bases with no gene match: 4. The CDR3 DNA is TGTGCCATCACAATGACAGGGGCGAACACCGGGGAGCTGTTTTTT. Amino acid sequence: CAITMTGANTGELFF.

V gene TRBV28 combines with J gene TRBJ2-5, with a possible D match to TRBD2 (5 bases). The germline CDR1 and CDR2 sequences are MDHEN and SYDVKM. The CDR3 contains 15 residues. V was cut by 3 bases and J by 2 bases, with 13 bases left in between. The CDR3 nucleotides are TGTGCCAGCAGTTTGTCTGCGGGCAATCAAGAGACCCAGTACTTC. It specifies CASSLSAGNQETQYF.

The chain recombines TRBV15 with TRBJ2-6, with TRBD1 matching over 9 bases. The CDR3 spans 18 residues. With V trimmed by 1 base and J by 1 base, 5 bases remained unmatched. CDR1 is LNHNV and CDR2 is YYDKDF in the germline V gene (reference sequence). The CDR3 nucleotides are TGTGCCACCAGCAGAGGGACGGGACAGGGATCTGGGGCCAACGTCCTGACTTTC. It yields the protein CATSRGTGQGSGANVLTF.

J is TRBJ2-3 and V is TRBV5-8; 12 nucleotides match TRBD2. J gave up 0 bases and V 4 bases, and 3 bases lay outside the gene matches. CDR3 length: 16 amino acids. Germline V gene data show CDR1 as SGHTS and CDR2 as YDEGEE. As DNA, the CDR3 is TGTGCCAGCAGCAGCGGGACTAGCGGGAGCACAGATACGCAGTATTTT. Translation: CASSSGTSGSTDTQYF.

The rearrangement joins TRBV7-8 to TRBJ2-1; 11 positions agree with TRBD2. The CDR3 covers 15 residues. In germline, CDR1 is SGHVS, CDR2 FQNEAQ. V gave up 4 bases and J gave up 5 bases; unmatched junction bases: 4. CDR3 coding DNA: TGTGCCAGCAGCTCCGGACTAGCGGGCCACAATGAGCAGTTCTTC. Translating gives CASSSGLAGHNEQFF.

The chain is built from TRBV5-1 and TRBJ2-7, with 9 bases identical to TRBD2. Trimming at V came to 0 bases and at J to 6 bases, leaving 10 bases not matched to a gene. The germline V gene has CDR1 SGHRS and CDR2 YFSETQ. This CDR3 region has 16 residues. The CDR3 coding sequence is TGCGCCAGCAGCTTGGACGTAGCGGGAGTCGGTTTCGAGCAGTACTTC. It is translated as CASSLDVAGVGFEQYF.

The CDR3, as DNA: TGCGCCAGCAGCTTGGATACTGGAAACACCATATATTTT. Its translation: CASSLDTGNTIYF. This chain uses TRBV5-1 with TRBJ1-3; D remains unclear. Germline-derived CDR1 and CDR2 are SGHRS and YFSETQ. The CDR3 runs 13 residues. V was cut by 0 bases and J by 2 bases, with 3 bases left in between. Full variable domain (remainder filled in from reference TRBV5-1 and TRBJ1-3): KAGVTQTPRYLIKTRGQQVTLSCSPISGHRSVSWYQQTPGQGLQFLFEYFSETQRNKGNFPGRFSGRQFSNSRSEMNVSTLELGDSALYLCASSLDTGNTIYFGEGSWLTVV.

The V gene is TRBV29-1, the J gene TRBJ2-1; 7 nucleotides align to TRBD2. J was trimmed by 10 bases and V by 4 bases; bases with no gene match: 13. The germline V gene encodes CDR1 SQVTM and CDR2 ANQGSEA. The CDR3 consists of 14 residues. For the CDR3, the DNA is TGCAGCGTTGTGACCGCTAGCGGAGGGTACGAGCAGTTCTTC. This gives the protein CSVVTASGGYEQFF.

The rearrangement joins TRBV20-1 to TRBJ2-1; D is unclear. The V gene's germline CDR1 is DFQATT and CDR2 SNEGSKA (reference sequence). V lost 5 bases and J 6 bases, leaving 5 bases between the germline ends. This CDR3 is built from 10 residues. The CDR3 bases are TGCAGTGCTCGTTTCAATGAGCAGTTCTTC. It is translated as CSARFNEQFF.

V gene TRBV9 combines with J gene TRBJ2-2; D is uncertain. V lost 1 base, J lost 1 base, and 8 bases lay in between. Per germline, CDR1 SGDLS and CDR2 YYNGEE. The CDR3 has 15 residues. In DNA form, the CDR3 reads TGTGCCAGCAGCGTATACAGCCTGAACACCGGGGAGCTGTTTTTT. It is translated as CASSVYSLNTGELFF.